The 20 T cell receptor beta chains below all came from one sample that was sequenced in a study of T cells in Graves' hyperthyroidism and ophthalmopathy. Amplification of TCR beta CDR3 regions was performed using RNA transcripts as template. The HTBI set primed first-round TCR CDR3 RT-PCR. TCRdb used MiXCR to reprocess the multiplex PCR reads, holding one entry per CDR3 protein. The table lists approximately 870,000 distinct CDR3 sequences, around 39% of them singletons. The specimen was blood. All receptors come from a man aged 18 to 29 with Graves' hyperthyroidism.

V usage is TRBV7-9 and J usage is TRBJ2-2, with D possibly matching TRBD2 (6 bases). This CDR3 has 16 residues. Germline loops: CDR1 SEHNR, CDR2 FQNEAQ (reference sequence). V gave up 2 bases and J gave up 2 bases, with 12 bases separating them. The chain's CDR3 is CASSLFPTRNTGELFF. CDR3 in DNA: TGTGCCAGCAGCTTATTCCCGACTAGAAACACCGGGGAGCTGTTTTTT.

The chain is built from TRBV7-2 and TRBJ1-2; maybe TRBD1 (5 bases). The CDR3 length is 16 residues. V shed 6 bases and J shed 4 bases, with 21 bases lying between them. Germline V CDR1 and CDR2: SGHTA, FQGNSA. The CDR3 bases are TGTGCCAGCAGTGAATATCACTCAACAGGAACCTATGGCTACACCTTC. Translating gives CASSEYHSTGTYGYTF.

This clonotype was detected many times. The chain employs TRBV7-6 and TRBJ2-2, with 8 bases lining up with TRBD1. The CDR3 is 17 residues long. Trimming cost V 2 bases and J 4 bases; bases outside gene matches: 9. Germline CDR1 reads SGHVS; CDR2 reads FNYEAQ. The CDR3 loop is CASSLSGQGDGTGELFF. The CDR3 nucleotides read TGTGCCAGCAGCTTATCCGGACAGGGCGACGGCACCGGGGAGCTGTTTTTT.

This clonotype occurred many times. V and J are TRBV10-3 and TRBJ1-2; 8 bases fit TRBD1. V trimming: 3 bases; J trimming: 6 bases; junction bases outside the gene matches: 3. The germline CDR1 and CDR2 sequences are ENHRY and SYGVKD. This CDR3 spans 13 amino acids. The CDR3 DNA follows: TGTGCCATCAGTGACGACAGGGGCCATGGCTACACCTTC. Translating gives CAISDDRGHGYTF.

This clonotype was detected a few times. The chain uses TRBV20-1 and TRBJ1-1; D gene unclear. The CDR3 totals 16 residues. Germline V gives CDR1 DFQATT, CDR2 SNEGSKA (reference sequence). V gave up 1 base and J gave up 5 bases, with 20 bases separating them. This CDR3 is CSARAWGGYLMTEAFF. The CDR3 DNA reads TGCAGTGCTAGAGCCTGGGGAGGGTATCTTATGACTGAAGCTTTCTTT.

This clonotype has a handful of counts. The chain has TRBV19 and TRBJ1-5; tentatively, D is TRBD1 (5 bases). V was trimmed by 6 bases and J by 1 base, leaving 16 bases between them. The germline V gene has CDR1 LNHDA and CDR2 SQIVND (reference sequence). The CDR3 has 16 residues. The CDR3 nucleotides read TGTGCCAGTAGACCCCTTCAGGGCAGGAGCAATCAGCCCCAGCATTTT. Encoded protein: CASRPLQGRSNQPQHF.

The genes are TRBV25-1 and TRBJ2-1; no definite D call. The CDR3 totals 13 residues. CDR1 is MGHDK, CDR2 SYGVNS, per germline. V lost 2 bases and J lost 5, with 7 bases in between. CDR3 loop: CASSEHRDNEQFF. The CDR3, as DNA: TGTGCCAGCAGTGAACATCGCGACAATGAGCAGTTCTTC.

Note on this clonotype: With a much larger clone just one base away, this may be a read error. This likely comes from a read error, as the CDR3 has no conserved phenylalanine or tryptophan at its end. CDR3 protein: CSATATGRSPLHL. The CDR3 DNA reads TGCAGTGCTACCGCGACAGGTCGTTCACCCCTCCACCTT. V usage is TRBV20-1 and J usage is TRBJ1-6; D is possibly TRBD1 (6 bases). V lost 4 bases to trimming and J lost 9 bases, with 13 bases between them. CDR3 length: 13 amino acids. Germline assignment: CDR1 DFQATT and CDR2 SNEGSKA (reference sequence).

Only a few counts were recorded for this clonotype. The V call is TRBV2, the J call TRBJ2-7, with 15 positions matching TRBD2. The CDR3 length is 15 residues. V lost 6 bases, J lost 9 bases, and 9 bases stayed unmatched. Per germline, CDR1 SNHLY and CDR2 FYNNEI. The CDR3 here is CASRPGLAGGPSQYF. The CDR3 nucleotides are TGTGCCAGCAGGCCCGGACTAGCGGGGGGGCCATCGCAGTACTTC.

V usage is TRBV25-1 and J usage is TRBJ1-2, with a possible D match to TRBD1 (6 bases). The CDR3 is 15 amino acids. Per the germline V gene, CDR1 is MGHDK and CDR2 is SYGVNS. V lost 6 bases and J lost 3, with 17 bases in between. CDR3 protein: CASSPGAGIDYGYTF. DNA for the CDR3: TGTGCCAGCAGCCCAGGGGCCGGGATTGACTATGGCTACACCTTC.

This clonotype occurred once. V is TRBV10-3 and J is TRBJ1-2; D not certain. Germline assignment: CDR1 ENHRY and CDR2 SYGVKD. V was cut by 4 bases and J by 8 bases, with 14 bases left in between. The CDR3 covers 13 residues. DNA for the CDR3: TGTGCCATCAGTGGGGCGACGGGGTTCGGCTACACCTTC. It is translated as CAISGATGFGYTF.

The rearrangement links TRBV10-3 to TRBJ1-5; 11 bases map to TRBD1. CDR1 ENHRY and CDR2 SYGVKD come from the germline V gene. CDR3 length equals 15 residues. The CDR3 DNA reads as TGTGCTAGGGCCGGGACAGGGGGGACCAATCAGCCCCAGCATTTT. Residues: CARAGTGGTNQPQHF.

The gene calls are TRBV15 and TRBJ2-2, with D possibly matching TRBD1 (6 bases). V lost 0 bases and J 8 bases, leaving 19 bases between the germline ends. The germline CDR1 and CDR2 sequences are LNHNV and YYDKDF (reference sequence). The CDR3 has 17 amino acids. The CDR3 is CATSRDRIQGRSGELFF. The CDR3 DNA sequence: TGTGCCACCAGCAGAGATCGAATTCAGGGGAGATCTGGGGAGCTGTTTTTT.

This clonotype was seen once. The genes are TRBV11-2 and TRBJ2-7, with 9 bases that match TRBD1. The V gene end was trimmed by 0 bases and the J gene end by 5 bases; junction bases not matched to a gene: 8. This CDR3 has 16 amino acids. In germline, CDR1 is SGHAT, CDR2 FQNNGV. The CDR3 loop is CASSLDLGTGLHEQYF. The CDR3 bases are TGTGCCAGCAGCTTAGACTTAGGGACAGGGCTTCACGAGCAGTACTTC.

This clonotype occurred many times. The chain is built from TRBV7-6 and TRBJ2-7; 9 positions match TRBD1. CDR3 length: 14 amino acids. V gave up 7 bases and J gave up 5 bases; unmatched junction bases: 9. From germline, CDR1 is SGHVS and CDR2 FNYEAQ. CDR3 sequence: CASNSGTGRDEQYF. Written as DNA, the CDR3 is TGTGCCAGCAACTCCGGGACAGGGAGGGACGAGCAGTACTTC.

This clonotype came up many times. The chain's CDR3 is CASSSGRNEAFF. DNA for the CDR3: TGTGCCAGCAGCTCGGGGCGTAACGAGGCTTTCTTT. The chain combines TRBV7-9 with TRBJ1-1, with D perhaps TRBD1 (5 bases). The V end lost 4 bases, the J end lost 11 bases, and 14 bases lay between the germline ends. The CDR3 covers 12 residues. Per the germline V gene, CDR1 is SEHNR and CDR2 is FQNEAQ (reference sequence).

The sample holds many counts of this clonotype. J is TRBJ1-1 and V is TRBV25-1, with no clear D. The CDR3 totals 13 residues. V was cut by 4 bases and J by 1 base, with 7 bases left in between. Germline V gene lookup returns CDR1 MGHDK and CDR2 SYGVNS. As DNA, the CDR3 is TGTGCCAGCAGTGTATCGCAGAACACTGAAGCTTTCTTT. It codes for CASSVSQNTEAFF. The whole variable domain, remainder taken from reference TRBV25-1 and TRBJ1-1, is EADIYQTPRYLVIGTGKKITLECSQTMGHDKMYWYQQDPGMELHLIHYSYGVNSTEKGDLSSESTVSRIRTEHFPLTLESARPSHTSQYLCASSVSQNTEAFFGQGTRLTVV.

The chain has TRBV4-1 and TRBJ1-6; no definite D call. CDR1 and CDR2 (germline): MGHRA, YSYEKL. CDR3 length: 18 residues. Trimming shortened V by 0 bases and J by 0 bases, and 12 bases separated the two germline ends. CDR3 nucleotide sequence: TGCGCCAGCAGCCAAGAGTCACAGCGAAGCTCCTATAATTCACCCCTCCACTTT. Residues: CASSQESQRSSYNSPLHF.

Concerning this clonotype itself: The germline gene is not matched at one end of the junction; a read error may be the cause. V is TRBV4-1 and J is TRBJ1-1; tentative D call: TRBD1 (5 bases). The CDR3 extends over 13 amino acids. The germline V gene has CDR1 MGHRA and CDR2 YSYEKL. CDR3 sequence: CASSPQESPEAFF. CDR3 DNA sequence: TGTGCCAGCAGCCCACAGGAGAGTCCCGAAGCTTTCTTT.

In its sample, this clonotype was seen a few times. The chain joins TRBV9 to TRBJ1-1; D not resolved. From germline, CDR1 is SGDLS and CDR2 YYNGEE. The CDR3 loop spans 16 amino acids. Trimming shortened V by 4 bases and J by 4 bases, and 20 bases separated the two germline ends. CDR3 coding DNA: TGTGCCAGCAGCCACCCGATGGGTTTATCGACCACTGAAGCTTTCTTT. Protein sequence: CASSHPMGLSTTEAFF.